This TCR beta chain came from a study of shared T cell receptors in the human thymus. This CDR3 contains 13 residues. After removal of 5 bases from V and 7 bases from J, the junction contained 8 bases not matched to a gene. Germline V gene lookup returns CDR1 SGHTA and CDR2 FQGNSA. Profiling relied on immunoSEQ multiplex PCR, and the TCRdb table lists in-frame clones only, not all of them. The sample lists 450,000 to 650,000 clones, 78% occurring once. This sample also appeared in a second study, on human thymus T cells. As that report states: Having surgery to correct congenital heart defects, healthy Finnish infants acted as the donors. The study used thymus tissue resected during corrective heart surgery. Across thymic and blood repertoires, the usage of V and J genes appeared to be biased. Unrelated individuals reportedly shared highly overlapping thymic TCR repertoires.

This receptor was obtained from a boy under two years old with a congenital heart defect. This chain uses TRBV7-2 with TRBJ2-7; 7 bases map to TRBD2. The sample consisted of thymocytes. The CDR3 DNA reads TGTGCCAGCAGCCCCCGGCCGGGGGGTGAGCAGTACTTC. Translating gives CASSPRPGGEQYF.